A single sample gave rise to the 24 T cell receptor beta chains below, sequenced in a study of naive and memory T cell subsets. Four PCR rounds used nested alpha and beta constant region primers plus the SP2 primer. TCRdb re-analysed the UMI-ligation and nested PCR reads in MiXCR, keeping a single row per CDR3 protein. Of some 26,000 distinct CDR3 sequences listed, roughly 5.4% were seen once; the top ten hold around 7.4%. A UMI-containing oligonucleotide was joined by 3' ligation to the TCR cDNA template. The specimen was blood. The source of these receptors is an adult in good health.

This clonotype was seen ten or more times. The chain uses TRBV20-1 and TRBJ1-1; maybe TRBD1 (5 bases). The CDR3 spans 13 residues. Germline CDR1 DFQATT, CDR2 SNEGSKA (reference sequence). Between the trimmed V and J ends, which lost 6 bases and 1 base, there was a span of 12 bases. The CDR3 is CSATPGRNTEAFF. As DNA, the CDR3 is TGCAGTGCCACTCCAGGGAGGAACACTGAAGCTTTCTTT.

This clonotype was observed a handful of times. This chain links TRBV6-2 or TRBV6-3 with TRBJ2-2; a weak D match, TRBD2 (6 bases). The CDR3 length is 16 residues. Per the germline V gene, CDR1 is MNHEY and CDR2 is SVGEGT. V was cut by 4 bases and J by 6 bases, with 18 bases left in between. CDR3 sequence reads: CASSSPRDFPPGELFF. The CDR3 DNA reads as TGTGCCAGCAGTTCCCCTAGGGACTTTCCTCCCGGGGAGCTGTTTTTT.

In its sample, this clonotype was seen a few times. The genes are TRBV5-6 and TRBJ2-7, with 7 bases matching TRBD1. Germline CDR1 reads SGHDT; CDR2 reads YYEEEE. The junction had 8 bases not matched to a gene; V was cut back by 2 bases and J by 3 bases. The CDR3 has 15 amino acids. CDR3 in amino acids: CASSFLGTVNYEQYF. CDR3 bases: TGTGCCAGCAGCTTCCTAGGGACAGTAAACTACGAGCAGTACTTC.

This clonotype was detected ten times or more. This chain joins TRBV28 and TRBJ1-5; D is unclear. Trimming stripped 4 bases from V and 0 bases from J, with 4 bases between. In germline, CDR1 is MDHEN, CDR2 SYDVKM. The length of the CDR3 is 13 residues. Here the CDR3 reads CASSYYSNQPQHF. In DNA form, the CDR3 reads TGTGCCAGCAGTTATTATAGCAATCAGCCCCAGCATTTT.

This clonotype was seen repeatedly, ten times or more. The chain has TRBV20-1 and TRBJ2-5, with D perhaps matching TRBD1 (6 bases). The CDR3 consists of 13 residues. V was pared by 3 bases and J by 0 bases, with 8 bases between. CDR1 is DFQATT and CDR2 is SNEGSKA in the germline V gene (reference sequence). DNA for the CDR3: TGCAGTGCTAGGGACAGCTACCAAGAGACCCAGTACTTC. It yields the protein CSARDSYQETQYF.

In this sample, this clonotype turned up many times. The chain has TRBV20-1 and TRBJ1-5, with 7 positions matching TRBD1. CDR3 size: 16 residues. CDR1 is DFQATT, CDR2 SNEGSKA, per germline (reference sequence). V was clipped by 1 base and J by 3 bases; unmatched bases: 9. The CDR3 DNA reads as TGCAGTGCTAGAGTGCCGGGACAGAGACTCAATCAGCCCCAGCATTTT. It encodes CSARVPGQRLNQPQHF.

To note about this clonotype: A much larger clone lies one base from this, so it may be a read error. The rearrangement joins TRBV24-1 to TRBJ2-1, with TRBD2 identical over 10 bases. CDR3 length: 15 residues. Germline V gene lookup returns CDR1 KGHDR and CDR2 SFDVKD. Germline trimming cut 6 bases from V and 10 bases from J; bases unmatched to any gene: 11. The CDR3 region is CATSHVAAGGREQFF. The CDR3 region has the DNA TGTGCCACCAGTCATGTTGCAGCGGGAGGGCGAGAGCAGTTCTTC.

The table lists this clonotype with many counts. The chain employs TRBV11-2 and TRBJ2-1; 10 bases are shared with TRBD1. The ends lost 3 bases at V and 7 bases at J; junction bases unmatched: 12. The CDR3 length is 17 residues. Germline CDR1 is SGHAT and CDR2 is FQNNGV. CDR3 residues: CASSLDSDRGRLNEQFF. The DNA of the CDR3 is TGTGCCAGCAGCTTGGACTCAGACAGGGGGCGCTTAAATGAGCAGTTCTTC.

This clonotype was picked up many times. The J gene is TRBJ2-1, the V gene TRBV18; maybe TRBD2 (6 bases). The V gene lost 3 bases and the J gene lost 9 bases, with 9 bases spanning the gap. The CDR3 is made up of 12 amino acids. Germline CDR1 and CDR2: KGHSH and LQKENI. CDR3 in amino acids: CASSPPGGEQFF. DNA for the CDR3: TGTGCCAGCTCACCTCCCGGGGGTGAGCAGTTCTTC.

This clonotype was detected ten times or more. V and J are TRBV11-2 and TRBJ1-1; no firm D call. Germline CDR1 SGHAT, CDR2 FQNNGV. Trimming shortened V by 5 bases and J by 5 bases, and 24 bases separated the two germline ends. The CDR3 sequence is 17 residues long. The CDR3 sequence: CASSPSWEGPLGTEAFF. The CDR3 coding sequence is TGTGCCAGCAGCCCTTCTTGGGAAGGGCCACTGGGAACTGAAGCTTTCTTT.

This clonotype has more than one count but fewer than ten. The rearrangement joins TRBV16 to TRBJ1-2; TRBD1 aligns across 10 bases. CDR1 and CDR2 from the germline V gene are KGHSY and FQNENV. V shed 4 bases and J 2 bases; nucleotides not matched to a gene: 7. CDR3 size: 16 residues. CDR3 sequence: CASSRQGARINYGYTF. DNA for the CDR3: TGTGCCAGCAGCCGACAGGGGGCGCGGATAAACTATGGCTACACCTTC.

This clonotype was counted many times. The chain has TRBV25-1 and TRBJ2-5; TRBD2 agrees at 8 bases. This CDR3 is built from 18 residues. J gave up 3 bases and V 7 bases, and 19 bases lay outside the gene matches. CDR1 and CDR2 from the germline V gene are MGHDK and SYGVNS. In DNA form, the CDR3 reads TGTGCCAGCACCCACACGAAAGCGGGAGAAGGAGGAAAAGAGACCCAGTACTTC. Its translation: CASTHTKAGEGGKETQYF.

This clonotype was recorded at least ten times. V gene TRBV6-1 combines with J gene TRBJ1-2; D is ambiguous. This CDR3 is built from 15 residues. The germline V and J ends were trimmed by 1 base and 8 bases, with 17 bases remaining between them. The germline CDR1 and CDR2 sequences are MNHNS and SASEGT. The CDR3, as DNA: TGTGCCAGCAGTGAAGGTCTCCTCGCGGGAGGAGGCTACACCTTC. Translating gives CASSEGLLAGGGYTF.

This clonotype was detected ten times or more. J is TRBJ2-1 and V is TRBV6-5; TRBD1 agrees at 11 bases. This CDR3 is 15 amino acids long. CDR1 is MNHEY, CDR2 SVGAGI, per germline. The junction had 7 bases not matched to a gene; V was cut back by 6 bases and J by 6 bases. This chain's CDR3 is CASRTGTGGSNEQFF. In DNA form, the CDR3 reads TGTGCCAGCAGGACCGGGACAGGGGGAAGCAATGAGCAGTTCTTC.

This clonotype came up many times. The chain uses TRBV4-1 and TRBJ1-2; D unresolved. Germline assignment: CDR1 MGHRA and CDR2 YSYEKL. This CDR3 contains 15 residues. With 1 base removed from V and 4 bases from J, the gap between germline ends came to 13 bases. This CDR3 reads CASSQVSSGIYGYTF. Written as DNA, the CDR3 is TGCGCCAGCAGCCAAGTCTCCTCCGGAATCTATGGCTACACCTTC.

Ten or more counts support this clonotype. The rearrangement joins TRBV6-2 or TRBV6-3 to TRBJ2-7, with D perhaps given as TRBD1 or TRBD2 (5 bases each). Germline CDR1 MNHEY, CDR2 SVGEGT. The CDR3 length is 13 residues. Trimming stripped 3 bases from V and 3 bases from J, with 9 bases between. As DNA, the CDR3 is TGTGCCAGCAGTTATGGGGGAGTCTACGAGCAGTACTTC. Translated: CASSYGGVYEQYF.

This clonotype was detected many times. The chain has TRBV6-5 and TRBJ2-7, with 9 nucleotides matching TRBD2. The CDR3 is 16 residues long. The germline V gene encodes CDR1 MNHEY and CDR2 SVGAGI. With 6 bases clipped from V and 5 bases from J, the junction kept 14 bases outside the gene matches. CDR3 sequence reads: CASSSWREGLINEQYF. CDR3 nucleotide sequence: TGTGCCAGCAGCTCCTGGCGGGAGGGCCTTATCAACGAGCAGTACTTC.

The gene calls are TRBV28 and TRBJ2-2; unclear D gene. The germline V gene has CDR1 MDHEN and CDR2 SYDVKM. The CDR3 runs 14 residues. Trimming took 10 bases from V and 4 from J, leaving 16 bases between them. The CDR3, as DNA: TGTGCCACCAAGGGTAGCTTTGGCACCGGGGAGCTGTTTTTT. Protein product: CATKGSFGTGELFF. Drawing the rest from reference TRBV28 and TRBJ2-2, the complete variable domain is DVKVTQSSRYLVKRTGEKVFLECVQDMDHENMFWYRQDPGLGLRLIYFSYDVKMKEKGDIPEGYSVSREKKERFSLILESASTNQTSMYLCATKGSFGTGELFFGEGSRLTVL.

This clonotype was seen many times. This chain links TRBV7-8 with TRBJ1-6, with D perhaps TRBD1 (6 bases). With 4 bases removed from V and 3 bases from J, the gap between germline ends came to 10 bases. Germline V gene data show CDR1 as SGHVS and CDR2 as FQNEAQ. This CDR3 has 15 amino acids. CDR3 sequence reads: CASSWGGHYNSPLHF. The CDR3, as DNA: TGTGCCAGCAGCTGGGGGGGGCACTATAATTCACCCCTCCACTTT.

This clonotype appeared many times. This chain links TRBV20-1 with TRBJ2-1; TRBD2 agrees at 7 bases. There are 15 residues in the CDR3. V lost 6 bases and J lost 8; bases outside the gene matches: 16. Germline CDR1 DFQATT, CDR2 SNEGSKA (reference sequence). In nucleotides, the CDR3 is TGCAGTGCCTCTCCCCCCTGGCGGGAGCTTTATGAGCAGTTCTTC. This sequence encodes CSASPPWRELYEQFF.

The genes are TRBV7-9 and TRBJ2-7; D gene uncertain. V dropped 7 bases and J dropped 5 bases, with 12 bases sitting between them. The CDR3 sequence is 12 residues long. CDR1 and CDR2 from the germline V gene are SEHNR and FQNEAQ (reference sequence). The CDR3 reads CASTLKGHEQYF. The CDR3 region has the DNA TGTGCCAGCACCCTAAAGGGCCACGAGCAGTACTTC.

As regards this clonotype: A read error may be the cause here, since a much bigger clone is one base away. CDR3 loop: CASSLTLQVGYGDTF. CDR3 nucleotides: TGTGCCAGCAGCTTAACGCTACAGGTCGGGTATGGCGACACCTTC. The chain uses TRBV7-2 and TRBJ1-2, with D tentatively TRBD1 (5 bases). The germline V gene encodes CDR1 SGHTA and CDR2 FQGNSA. CDR3 size: 15 residues.

A word on this clonotype: This clone may be a read error of a much larger clone one base away. The chain couples TRBV9 to TRBJ1-1; no firm D call. Germline lookup yields CDR1 SGDLS and CDR2 YYNGEE. The CDR3 totals 16 residues. Trimming took off 4 bases at V and 0 bases at J, with 16 bases between the two ends. The CDR3 coding sequence is TGTGCCAGCAGCATAGGCGGGAAGGGTATGAACACTGAAGCTTTCTTT. As protein: CASSIGGKGMNTEAFF.

This clonotype was found a few times. V and J are TRBV30 and TRBJ2-5, with 10 bases that match TRBD2. The CDR3 has 15 amino acids. Per the germline V gene, CDR1 is GTSNPN and CDR2 is SVGIG (reference sequence). After removal of 0 bases from V and 4 bases from J, the junction contained 5 bases not matched to a gene. CDR3 sequence reads: CAWSVLAGDGETQYF. CDR3 DNA sequence: TGTGCCTGGAGTGTGCTAGCGGGGGATGGAGAGACCCAGTACTTC.